This T cell receptor beta chain was captured by sequencing in a study of human T cells and chemical hapten exposure. With regard to this clonotype: Its antigen is not known.

Notes on the study in general: Once DPC sensitization occurred, TCRs above 1 in 1000 frequency showed no change.

Time point meaning: healthy volunteer bleed at 6 weeks. Sequencing started from total RNA isolated from unfractionated whole blood. Germline assignment: CDR1 SEHNR and CDR2 FQNEAQ (reference sequence). The CDR3 consists of 14 residues. V trimming: 4 bases; J trimming: 2 bases; junction bases outside the gene matches: 2. Each CDR3 protein gets one entry after TCRdb re-called the RACE reads with MiXCR. The sample includes under 90,000 distinct CDR3 sequences, 8.6% seen only once; the top ten take around 1.6%. The clonotype originates from a male donor in good health. Some clones in this sample may be carry-over from other donors' samples. Specimen: whole blood. The J gene is TRBJ1-3, the V gene TRBV7-9; 7 nucleotides match TRBD1. CDR3: CASSSTGTGNTIYF. The CDR3 coding sequence is TGTGCCAGCAGCTCGACAGGGACTGGAAACACCATATATTTT.